The next 28 T cell receptor beta chains were all read from a single sample in a study of T cells in Graves' hyperthyroidism and ophthalmopathy. TCR beta CDR3 regions were amplified from RNA. HTBI primers were the set used in a first-round RT-PCR of the TCR CDR3. Via MiXCR, TCRdb re-called the multiplex PCR reads, giving one row per CDR3 protein. The sample includes hundreds of thousands of distinct CDR3 sequences, roughly 13% of them seen just once. The sample taken for sequencing was blood. The source of these receptors is a middle-aged woman with Graves' ophthalmopathy.

The sample holds a few counts of this clonotype. The junction does not match germline at one end; this may be a read error. The CDR3 spells CTSSLDQGPQHF. CDR3 DNA: TGTACCAGCAGCTTGGATCAGGGGCCCCAGCATTTT. The V call is TRBV7-9, the J call TRBJ1-5; the D gene is possibly TRBD1 (5 bases). CDR3 size: 12 residues. Germline V lookup: CDR1 SEHNR, CDR2 FQNEAQ (reference sequence).

The sample holds many counts of this clonotype. The chain employs TRBV7-2 and TRBJ2-3, with 11 bases that match TRBD2. The CDR3 consists of 16 residues. CDR1 is SGHTA and CDR2 is FQGNSA in the germline V gene. The junction had 11 bases not matched to a gene; V was cut back by 1 base and J by 11 bases. This CDR3 is CASSLGIGLAGGGQYF. CDR3 coding DNA: TGTGCCAGCAGCTTAGGGATAGGACTAGCGGGCGGAGGGCAGTATTTT. Using reference TRBV7-2 and TRBJ2-3 for the parts outside the CDR3, the full variable domain is GAGVSQSPSNKVTEKGKDVELRCDPISGHTALYWYRQSLGQGLEFLIYFQGNSAPDKSGLPSDRFSAERTGGSVSTLTIQRTQQEDSAVYLCASSLGIGLAGGGQYFGPGTRLTVL.

This clonotype was found many times. V usage is TRBV28 and J usage is TRBJ1-2; D gene unclear. Germline loops: CDR1 MDHEN, CDR2 SYDVKM. CDR3 length: 13 residues. The ends were cut back, 7 bases at V and 7 bases at J, with 16 bases in the middle. The CDR3 loop reads CASTVLGRAGYTF. DNA of the CDR3: TGTGCCAGCACGGTATTAGGGAGGGCTGGCTACACCTTC.

This clonotype was recorded many times. The rearrangement uses TRBV2 and TRBJ1-5; no definite D call. Germline V gene data show CDR1 as SNHLY and CDR2 as FYNNEI. The V end lost 4 bases, the J end lost 3 bases, and 7 bases lay between the germline ends. The CDR3 runs 13 residues. DNA of the CDR3: TGTGCCAGCAGTGGTGACATCAATCAGCCCCAGCATTTT. This codes for CASSGDINQPQHF.

This clonotype was recorded at least ten times. J is TRBJ2-7 and V is TRBV11-1, with D uncertain. Germline CDR1 SGHAT, CDR2 FQDESV (reference sequence). Trimming took off 4 bases at V and 0 bases at J, with 10 bases between the two ends. The CDR3 runs 14 residues. CDR3 sequence reads: CASSSLGFSYEQYF. CDR3 in DNA: TGTGCCAGCAGCTCCCTGGGTTTCTCCTACGAGCAGTACTTC.

This clonotype was detected ten times or more. CDR3 nucleotide sequence: TGTGCCAGCAGTTATGCTAGCGGGAGTTCAGTTGGCAATGAGCAGTTCTTC. As protein: CASSYASGSSVGNEQFF. This chain joins TRBV6-5 and TRBJ2-1; 10 bases agree with TRBD2. Germline assignment: CDR1 MNHEY and CDR2 SVGAGI. Trimming took 3 bases from V and 6 from J; bases not matched to a gene: 11. The CDR3 is 17 amino acids.

This clonotype was detected many times. The genes are TRBV7-9 and TRBJ2-3; D gene unclear. This CDR3 has 14 amino acids. CDR1 and CDR2 from the germline V gene are SEHNR and FQNEAQ (reference sequence). Trimming cost V 3 bases and J 3 bases, with 10 bases left between them. The CDR3, as DNA: TGTGCCAGCAGCTTTACCGCAGGTACAGATACGCAGTATTTT. Translation: CASSFTAGTDTQYF.

V usage is TRBV18 and J usage is TRBJ2-2, with a possible D match to TRBD1 (6 bases). Germline V gene data show CDR1 as KGHSH and CDR2 as LQKENI. Trimming pared 5 bases from V and 4 bases from J, leaving 8 bases between. The CDR3 loop spans 13 amino acids. For the CDR3, the DNA is TGTGCCAGCTCATACAGGGCCACCGGGGAGCTGTTTTTT. The encoded protein is CASSYRATGELFF.

The chain recombines TRBV7-9 with TRBJ2-5, with D perhaps TRBD1 or TRBD2 (5 bases each). Germline V gene data show CDR1 as SEHNR and CDR2 as FQNEAQ (reference sequence). This CDR3 region has 15 residues. V dropped 5 bases and J dropped 2 bases, with 15 bases sitting between them. The CDR3 reads CASSPSGTQQETQYF. Written as DNA, the CDR3 is TGTGCCAGCAGCCCGTCCGGGACGCAGCAAGAGACCCAGTACTTC.

CDR3 amino acids: CASSLTGSTDTQYF. The CDR3, as DNA: TGTGCCAGCAGCTTAACCGGGAGCACAGATACGCAGTATTTT. The rearrangement joins TRBV7-9 to TRBJ2-3, with unresolved D. The ends were cut back, 2 bases at V and 0 bases at J, with 6 bases in the middle. CDR3 length: 14 residues. The V gene's germline CDR1 is SEHNR and CDR2 FQNEAQ (reference sequence).

This clonotype came up many times. J is TRBJ2-5 and V is TRBV28; D is unresolved. There are 13 residues in the CDR3. Per germline, CDR1 MDHEN and CDR2 SYDVKM. V lost 2 bases, J lost 3 bases, and 7 bases lay in between. The CDR3 here is CASSLQQKETQYF. The CDR3 bases are TGTGCCAGCAGTTTACAACAGAAAGAGACCCAGTACTTC.

J is TRBJ1-1 and V is TRBV19; D is uncertain. CDR3 length: 13 amino acids. The germline gives CDR1 LNHDA, CDR2 SQIVND (reference sequence). Deletions cut 3 bases from V and 5 bases from J, with 10 bases between. This CDR3 is CASSINLGTEAFF. The CDR3 DNA reads as TGTGCCAGTAGTATCAACTTGGGAACTGAAGCTTTCTTT.

This clonotype has at least ten counts. The V gene is TRBV11-2, the J gene TRBJ2-1; 7 bases are a match to TRBD2. This CDR3 contains 13 residues. V was clipped by 4 bases and J by 8 bases; unmatched bases: 5. CDR1 is SGHAT, CDR2 FQNNGV, per germline. Written as DNA, the CDR3 is TGTGCCAGCAGCTCGACTAGCCCCCATGAGCAGTTCTTC. Protein: CASSSTSPHEQFF.

The chain links TRBV19 to TRBJ1-1; D is unresolved. Trimming left V 3 bases short and J 0 bases short, with 8 bases between. The length of the CDR3 is 14 residues. Germline lookup yields CDR1 LNHDA and CDR2 SQIVND (reference sequence). The CDR3 DNA sequence: TGTGCCAGTAGTATCGGGAAAGTGAACACTGAAGCTTTCTTT. This sequence encodes CASSIGKVNTEAFF.

This clonotype was observed many times. The rearrangement uses TRBV7-9 and TRBJ1-2, with 7 positions matching TRBD1. Per the germline V gene, CDR1 is SEHNR and CDR2 is FQNEAQ (reference sequence). The length of the CDR3 is 15 residues. V was clipped by 5 bases and J by 1 base; unmatched bases: 7. CDR3 sequence (DNA): TGTGCCAGCAGCCATTCCCGACAGGGTAACTATGGCTACACCTTC. Translated: CASSHSRQGNYGYTF.

This clonotype has ten or more counts. The rearrangement joins TRBV6-5 to TRBJ2-3, with a tentative D call TRBD1 (6 bases). This CDR3 is built from 15 residues. V was clipped by 1 base and J by 2 bases, with 10 bases between them. CDR1 is MNHEY, CDR2 SVGAGI, per germline. CDR3 amino acids: CASSYLQGDTDTQYF. The CDR3 DNA sequence: TGTGCCAGCAGTTACTTACAGGGAGACACAGATACGCAGTATTTT.

This clonotype was detected many times. This sequence joins TRBV6-1 and TRBJ1-2, with D perhaps matching TRBD1 (5 bases). This CDR3 comprises 14 residues. With 6 bases removed from V and 0 bases from J, the gap between germline ends came to 11 bases. The V gene's germline CDR1 is MNHNS and CDR2 SASEGT. The CDR3 DNA follows: TGTGCCAGCAGGGGACCGCAAGCTAACTATGGCTACACCTTC. As protein: CASRGPQANYGYTF.

The chain joins TRBV19 to TRBJ2-2, with D perhaps matching TRBD2 (6 bases). From germline, CDR1 is LNHDA and CDR2 SQIVND (reference sequence). CDR3 size: 14 residues. V was trimmed by 3 bases and J by 5 bases, leaving 10 bases between them. The CDR3 loop reads CASSIRGGTGELFF. In DNA, the CDR3 is TGTGCCAGTAGTATCCGTGGAGGGACCGGGGAGCTGTTTTTT.

This clonotype was recorded many times. V gene TRBV3-1 combines with J gene TRBJ2-1; no firm D call. This CDR3 has 14 residues. V gave up 0 bases and J gave up 6 bases, with 9 bases separating them. The V gene's germline CDR1 is LGHDT and CDR2 YNNKEL (reference sequence). In DNA, the CDR3 is TGTGCCAGCAGCCAAGATCCGTCGGGCAATGAGCAGTTCTTC. Translating gives CASSQDPSGNEQFF.

This clonotype was recorded a few times. The V call is TRBV9, the J call TRBJ2-2; D not resolved. This CDR3 has 14 residues. V was trimmed by 4 bases and J by 0 bases, leaving 7 bases between them. CDR1 is SGDLS, CDR2 YYNGEE, per germline. The CDR3 bases are TGTGCCAGCAGCCCCCAGACGAACACCGGGGAGCTGTTTTTT. Translating it yields CASSPQTNTGELFF.

This clonotype was observed many times. The chain is built from TRBV27 and TRBJ2-7, with 9 bases lining up with TRBD2. The V gene end was trimmed by 3 bases and the J gene end by 0 bases; junction bases not matched to a gene: 3. The germline CDR1 and CDR2 sequences are MNHEY and SMNVEV (reference sequence). The CDR3 length is 15 residues. The DNA of the CDR3 is TGTGCCAGCAGTTTCGCTAGCGGGACCTCCTACGAGCAGTACTTC. This gives the protein CASSFASGTSYEQYF.

This clonotype was seen at least ten times. The chain links TRBV2 to TRBJ2-2; D gene uncertain. This CDR3 has 12 amino acids. Germline loops: CDR1 SNHLY, CDR2 FYNNEI. Trimming cost V 8 bases and J 3 bases, with 7 bases left between them. Here the CDR3 reads CASVFDTGELFF. CDR3 coding DNA: TGTGCCAGCGTATTTGACACCGGGGAGCTGTTTTTT.

This clonotype occurred many times. The chain recombines TRBV20-1 with TRBJ1-1; 9 bases map to TRBD1. This CDR3 region has 14 residues. The junction had 9 bases not matched to a gene; V was cut back by 6 bases and J by 4 bases. Germline CDR1 and CDR2: DFQATT and SNEGSKA (reference sequence). CDR3 sequence reads: CSARTGVYSTEAFF. The CDR3 region has the DNA TGCAGTGCGAGGACAGGGGTATATAGCACTGAAGCTTTCTTT.

Only a few counts were recorded for this clonotype. This chain links TRBV7-9 with TRBJ1-2; D is perhaps TRBD1 (5 bases). This CDR3 region has 13 residues. Per the germline V gene, CDR1 is SEHNR and CDR2 is FQNEAQ (reference sequence). Deletions cut 3 bases from V and 4 bases from J, with 9 bases between. The CDR3 here is CASSLGVAYGYTF. The CDR3 coding sequence is TGTGCCAGCAGCTTGGGGGTCGCCTATGGCTACACCTTC. Using reference TRBV7-9 and TRBJ1-2 for the parts outside the CDR3, the full variable domain is DTGVSQNPRHKITKRGQNVTFRCDPISEHNRLYWYRQTLGQGPEFLTYFQNEAQLEKSRLLSDRFSAERPKGSFSTLEIQRTEQGDSAMYLCASSLGVAYGYTFGSGTRLTVV.

This clonotype has a count of ten or more. This chain links TRBV29-1 with TRBJ1-2, with 7 bases identical to TRBD1. Germline CDR1 SQVTM, CDR2 ANQGSEA. V was pared by 0 bases and J by 7 bases, with 14 bases of the junction left unmatched. The CDR3 has 16 residues. CDR3 sequence reads: CSVEDGVREGAGGYTF. CDR3 bases: TGCAGCGTTGAAGATGGAGTTAGGGAGGGGGCCGGTGGCTACACCTTC.

At least ten counts were recorded for this clonotype. V is TRBV7-9 and J is TRBJ2-2, with TRBD1 matching over 7 bases. The J segment lost 1 base and the V segment lost 6 bases, leaving 5 bases of the junction unmatched. CDR1 and CDR2 from the germline V gene are SEHNR and FQNEAQ (reference sequence). The CDR3 consists of 15 residues. The CDR3 region has the DNA TGTGCCAGCAGGCCGACAGGGCGGAACACCGGGGAGCTGTTTTTT. Its protein product is CASRPTGRNTGELFF.

This clonotype showed up many times. The rearrangement uses TRBV28 and TRBJ2-7; D perhaps matches TRBD1 (5 bases). The germline CDR1 and CDR2 sequences are MDHEN and SYDVKM. Trimming shortened V by 6 bases and J by 6 bases, and 12 bases separated the two germline ends. The CDR3 consists of 12 residues. This CDR3 reads CASSLTASEQYF. The CDR3 DNA sequence: TGTGCCAGCAGCCTGACAGCTTCCGAGCAGTACTTC.

J is TRBJ2-5 and V is TRBV18, with D perhaps TRBD1 or TRBD2 (5 bases each). This CDR3 contains 13 residues. Trimming removed 6 bases from V and 0 bases from J, with 8 bases in between. The V gene's germline CDR1 is KGHSH and CDR2 LQKENI. The CDR3 reads CASSRDDQETQYF. The CDR3 DNA reads TGTGCCAGCTCCCGGGACGACCAAGAGACCCAGTACTTC. The complete variable domain, with remaining parts taken from reference TRBV18 and TRBJ2-5, reads NAGVMQNPRHLVRRRGQEARLRCSPMKGHSHVYWYRQLPEEGLKFMVYLQKENIIDESGMPKERFSAEFPKEGPSILRIQQVVRGDSAAYFCASSRDDQETQYFGPGTRLLVL.